The 29 T cell receptor beta chains below come from one sample, sequenced in a study of blood T cells in healthy people across ages. Primers used in a second PCR of about 6 to 11 cycles were a sample-barcoded 5' primer and a J-beta primer mix. One entry per CDR3 protein results from TCRdb running MiXCR on the 5' RACE reads. Among around 1,600,000 distinct CDR3 sequences listed, about 45% were seen once. The sample consisted of blood. These receptors all stem from a woman under 30 in good health.

The count of this clonotype is one. The chain employs TRBV27 and TRBJ2-1, with 13 nucleotides matching TRBD2. V was clipped by 4 bases and J by 4 bases; unmatched bases: 4. The CDR3 has 16 residues. Per germline, CDR1 MNHEY and CDR2 SMNVEV (reference sequence). Here the CDR3 reads CASSSLLAGGYNEQFF. DNA for the CDR3: TGTGCCAGCAGTTCCTTACTAGCGGGAGGGTACAATGAGCAGTTCTTC.

CDR3 sequence: CATSLRAGTGMRGYTF. CDR3 DNA sequence: TGTGCCACCAGTCTCCGTGCAGGGACAGGGATGCGGGGCTACACCTTC. J is TRBJ1-2 and V is TRBV24-1; TRBD1 matches 9 bases. CDR3 length: 16 residues. J lost 8 bases, V lost 6 bases, and 15 bases had no gene match. Per germline, CDR1 KGHDR and CDR2 SFDVKD.

The V gene is TRBV6-2 or TRBV6-3, the J gene TRBJ1-1, with unresolved D. V lost 4 bases, J lost 1 base, and 10 bases lay in between. This CDR3 is built from 14 residues. From germline, CDR1 is MNHEY and CDR2 SVGEGT. CDR3 protein: CASSSWGRNTEAFF. The CDR3 nucleotides read TGTGCCAGCAGTTCCTGGGGAAGGAACACTGAAGCTTTCTTT.

Comments on this clonotype: Germline and junction disagree at one end, which may indicate a read error. The V gene is TRBV4-3, the J gene TRBJ2-3; D might be TRBD1 (6 bases). In germline, CDR1 is LGHNA, CDR2 YSLEER. The CDR3 contains 16 residues. The CDR3: CASSQDRGKPTATQYF. The CDR3 region has the DNA TGCGCCAGCAGCCAAGACAGGGGAAAACCCACAGCTACGCAGTATTTT.

This rearrangement joins TRBV4-3 to TRBJ2-5; unclear D gene. V shed 3 bases and J shed 11 bases, with 25 bases lying between them. Germline V lookup: CDR1 LGHNA, CDR2 YSLEER. CDR3 length equals 16 residues. CDR3 DNA sequence: TGCGCCAGCAGCCATGTTAGCAGGTTGTCATACAATGAGCAGTACTTC. Its protein is CASSHVSRLSYNEQYF.

This clonotype was detected a few times. The V and J genes are TRBV18 and TRBJ2-7, with D unresolved. The ends were cut back, 4 bases at V and 4 bases at J, with 17 bases in the middle. This CDR3 has 15 residues. Per germline, CDR1 KGHSH and CDR2 LQKENI. Written as DNA, the CDR3 is TGTGCCAGCTCACGTAAGACGGAAGCTCGATACGAGCAGTACTTC. Protein: CASSRKTEARYEQYF. Full variable domain (outside the CDR3, taken from reference TRBV18 and TRBJ2-7): NAGVMQNPRHLVRRRGQEARLRCSPMKGHSHVYWYRQLPEEGLKFMVYLQKENIIDESGMPKERFSAEFPKEGPSILRIQQVVRGDSAAYFCASSRKTEARYEQYFGPGTRLTVT.

The chain has TRBV7-9 and TRBJ2-3; D not certain. Trimming removed 11 bases at V and 1 base at J, with 16 bases between. The CDR3 consists of 14 residues. Germline lookup yields CDR1 SEHNR and CDR2 FQNEAQ (reference sequence). Written as DNA, the CDR3 is TGTGCCCAGCCTGGGCAGCAGGGCACAGATACGCAGTATTTT. This gives the protein CAQPGQQGTDTQYF.

This clonotype was observed a handful of times. The chain joins TRBV12-3 or TRBV12-4 to TRBJ2-5; 8 bases map to TRBD1. J was trimmed by 2 bases and V by 5 bases; bases with no gene match: 13. The CDR3 loop spans 17 amino acids. This CDR3 reads CASSPLARTGIQETQYF. The DNA of the CDR3 is TGTGCCAGCAGTCCGTTGGCCAGGACAGGGATTCAAGAGACCCAGTACTTC.

The table lists this clonotype with many counts. An end of the junction does not agree with germline; a read error may underlie this. The chain recombines TRBV29-1 with TRBJ1-2; 7 bases line up with TRBD1. Germline CDR1 SQVTM, CDR2 ANQGSEA. The CDR3 totals 15 residues. The CDR3 sequence: CSVEDITGDAYDYTF. The CDR3 nucleotides are TGCAGCGTTGAAGATATAACAGGGGACGCCTATGACTACACCTTC. Filled out from reference TRBV29-1 and TRBJ1-2, the complete variable domain reads SAVISQKPSRDICQRGTSLTIQCQVDSQVTMMFWYRQQPGQSLTLIATANQGSEATYESGFVIDKFPISRPNLTFSTLTVSNMSPEDSSIYLCSVEDITGDAYDYTFGSGTRLTVV.

There are a few counts of this clonotype. The chain carries TRBV20-1 and TRBJ2-1; 10 bases fit TRBD2. CDR1 and CDR2 (germline): DFQATT, SNEGSKA (reference sequence). This CDR3 contains 16 residues. The V gene end was trimmed by 3 bases and the J gene end by 1 base; junction bases not matched to a gene: 6. CDR3 sequence: CSARFQLAGSYNEQFF. In nucleotides, the CDR3 is TGCAGTGCTAGGTTTCAACTAGCGGGGTCCTACAATGAGCAGTTCTTC.

This clonotype was counted once. The V call is TRBV3-1, the J call TRBJ2-3; TRBD2 might be the D (6 bases). The CDR3 is 16 residues long. Deletions cut 1 base from V and 4 bases from J, with 15 bases between. Germline loops: CDR1 LGHDT, CDR2 YNNKEL (reference sequence). For the CDR3, the DNA is TGTGCCAGCAGCCAAGTAGGGACGGGGGTAGCAGATACGCAGTATTTT. This gives the protein CASSQVGTGVADTQYF.

This chain joins TRBV28 and TRBJ2-1; possible D gene TRBD2, 5 bases. The CDR3 covers 15 residues. Germline V gives CDR1 MDHEN, CDR2 SYDVKM. The V and J ends lost 3 bases and 0 bases respectively, with 9 bases between them. Here the CDR3 reads CASSFDYLSYNEQFF. CDR3 sequence (DNA): TGTGCCAGCAGTTTTGACTACCTCTCCTACAATGAGCAGTTCTTC.

This clonotype was seen more than once but under ten times. The V gene is TRBV10-3, the J gene TRBJ2-7, with D perhaps TRBD1 or TRBD2 (5 bases each). The CDR3 consists of 15 residues. Trimming cost V 4 bases and J 10 bases, with 23 bases left between them. Germline CDR1 and CDR2: ENHRY and SYGVKD. CDR3 amino acids: CAISGILGRIAGQYF. For the CDR3, the DNA is TGTGCCATCAGTGGGATTCTGGGACGGATCGCAGGCCAGTACTTC.

The table lists this clonotype with a few counts. The rearrangement links TRBV20-1 to TRBJ2-3; D remains ambiguous. The CDR3 consists of 11 residues. Per the germline V gene, CDR1 is DFQATT and CDR2 is SNEGSKA (reference sequence). Trimming removed 5 bases from V and 5 bases from J, with 8 bases in between. DNA of the CDR3: TGCAGTGCTTTACACCAAGATACGCAGTATTTT. It codes for CSALHQDTQYF.

The chain recombines TRBV9 with TRBJ2-1, with 15 bases fitting TRBD2. CDR1 and CDR2 from the germline V gene are SGDLS and YYNGEE. The CDR3 runs to 17 residues. Trimming took 4 bases from V and 8 from J; bases not matched to a gene: 10. The CDR3: CASSPPGTSGRLDEQFF. In nucleotides, the CDR3 is TGTGCCAGCAGCCCTCCCGGGACTAGCGGGAGGTTAGATGAGCAGTTCTTC.

In its sample, this clonotype was seen a few times. The chain has TRBV14 and TRBJ2-7; the match to TRBD1 covers 8 bases. V lost 4 bases and J lost 7; bases outside the gene matches: 15. Germline V lookup: CDR1 SGHDN, CDR2 FVKESK. The CDR3 is 16 residues long. The CDR3 DNA reads as TGTGCCAGCAGCCCCTTACCGGGACAGGCATCACCTGAGCAGTACTTC. Protein product: CASSPLPGQASPEQYF.

In this sample, this clonotype turned up a few times. The CDR3 reads CASSRPGQEGYTF. Written as DNA, the CDR3 is TGTGCCAGCAGTCGTCCGGGACAGGAGGGCTACACCTTC. The genes are TRBV12-3 or TRBV12-4 and TRBJ1-2; 8 nucleotides align to TRBD1. This CDR3 contains 13 residues. J gave up 8 bases and V 5 bases, and 7 bases lay outside the gene matches.

The chain has TRBV4-3 and TRBJ1-2; D remains unclear. The length of the CDR3 is 16 residues. In germline, CDR1 is LGHNA, CDR2 YSLEER. The ends were cut back, 4 bases at V and 6 bases at J, with 21 bases in the middle. CDR3 in amino acids: CASSRAWNGRLDGYTF. The CDR3 bases are TGCGCCAGCAGCCGGGCTTGGAATGGGAGACTAGATGGCTACACCTTC.

This clonotype occurred a few times. This rearrangement joins TRBV29-1 to TRBJ1-2; the D gene is possibly TRBD1 (5 bases). Trimming left V 4 bases short and J 3 bases short, with 9 bases between. Germline V gives CDR1 SQVTM, CDR2 ANQGSEA. This CDR3 is 12 amino acids long. The CDR3 here is CSVVEGYYGYTF. CDR3 nucleotide sequence: TGCAGCGTTGTCGAGGGGTACTATGGCTACACCTTC.

This chain joins TRBV12-3 or TRBV12-4 and TRBJ2-7; D possibly corresponds to TRBD1 (6 bases). This CDR3 comprises 13 residues. Trimming shortened V by 6 bases and J by 3 bases, and 12 bases separated the two germline ends. The CDR3, as DNA: TGTGCCAGCAGCAGGGACATTGGCTACGAGCAGTACTTC. This gives the protein CASSRDIGYEQYF.

This chain links TRBV5-6 with TRBJ1-5; TRBD1 might be the D (5 bases). Trimming removed 3 bases from V and 0 bases from J, with 13 bases in between. Per germline, CDR1 SGHDT and CDR2 YYEEEE. The CDR3 contains 16 residues. For the CDR3, the DNA is TGTGCCAGCAGCTACGGGACTACCAATAGCAATCAGCCCCAGCATTTT. This codes for CASSYGTTNSNQPQHF. Together with reference TRBV5-6 and TRBJ1-5, the CDR3 gives the full variable domain: DAGVTQSPTHLIKTRGQQVTLRCSPKSGHDTVSWYQQALGQGPQFIFQYYEEEERQRGNFPDRFSGHQFPNYSSELNVNALLLGDSALYLCASSYGTTNSNQPQHFGDGTRLSIL.

This rearrangement joins TRBV7-9 to TRBJ2-5; 13 bases agree with TRBD2. The ends lost 5 bases at V and 5 bases at J; junction bases unmatched: 11. The CDR3 has 17 amino acids. Germline V gene data show CDR1 as SEHNR and CDR2 as FQNEAQ (reference sequence). CDR3 DNA: TGTGCCAGCAGCCGATCAAGACTAGCGGGGGGTCTGGAGACCCAGTACTTC. Translation gives CASSRSRLAGGLETQYF.

The V and J genes are TRBV9 and TRBJ2-5; D is possibly TRBD1 (6 bases). The DNA end lines up better with TRBJ2-7; the J call may be wrong. The CDR3 consists of 14 residues. Per germline, CDR1 SGDLS and CDR2 YYNGEE. CDR3 coding DNA: TGTGCCAGCAGCCCCCAAACAGGGTTCGGCGAGCAGTACTTC. This sequence encodes CASSPQTGFGEQYF.

A word on this clonotype: Relative to the germline gene, one junction end is altered; a read error may explain this. This sequence joins TRBV7-8 and TRBJ2-1; 7 bases match TRBD2. This CDR3 has 16 amino acids. Germline V gives CDR1 SGHVS, CDR2 FQNEAQ. For the CDR3, the DNA is TGTGCCGGCAGCTTCGGAGTCCTAGCGGTTAACAATGAGCAGTTCTTC. Translated: CAGSFGVLAVNNEQFF.

The V gene is TRBV2, the J gene TRBJ1-5; D gene uncertain. The germline gives CDR1 SNHLY, CDR2 FYNNEI. V lost 4 bases, J lost 0 bases, and 7 bases lay in between. CDR3 length equals 14 residues. The CDR3 DNA is TGTGCCAGCAGTGCCCCGATTAGCAATCAGCCCCAGCATTTT. Its protein product is CASSAPISNQPQHF.

This clonotype was found a few times. The chain carries TRBV28 and TRBJ1-2; no clear D gene. Trimming stripped 3 bases from V and 0 bases from J, with 11 bases between. This CDR3 region has 15 residues. Germline V gene data show CDR1 as MDHEN and CDR2 as SYDVKM. CDR3 DNA sequence: TGTGCCAGCAGTTTGGGCCGGATTGCTAACTATGGCTACACCTTC. It codes for CASSLGRIANYGYTF.

The V and J genes are TRBV13 and TRBJ2-7, with D hard to call. Trimming removed 2 bases at V and 5 bases at J, with 7 bases between. The CDR3 totals 12 residues. Germline V CDR1 and CDR2: PRHDT, FYEKMQ (reference sequence). This CDR3 reads CASSLLAHEQYF. Written as DNA, the CDR3 is TGTGCCAGCAGCTTATTAGCTCACGAGCAGTACTTC.

J is TRBJ2-7 and V is TRBV6-1, with TRBD1 matching over 10 bases. This CDR3 has 13 amino acids. Germline V CDR1 and CDR2: MNHNS, SASEGT. The V gene end was trimmed by 9 bases and the J gene end by 1 base; junction bases not matched to a gene: 3. CDR3 DNA: TGTGCCAGTCCGGGACAGGGGTCCTACGAGCAGTACTTC. Protein sequence: CASPGQGSYEQYF.

In the case of this clonotype: This may arise from a read error, as a much more abundant clone is one base away. The chain couples TRBV15 to TRBJ2-1, with 10 bases identical to TRBD2. The V segment lost 4 bases and the J segment 0 bases; nucleotides outside the gene matches: 6. The CDR3 consists of 17 residues. Germline CDR1 is LNHNV and CDR2 is YYDKDF (reference sequence). The CDR3 DNA is TGTGCCACCAGCATAACTAGCGGGGTTTTCTCCTACAATGAGCAGTTCTTC. It translates to CATSITSGVFSYNEQFF.